This T cell receptor (beta chain) was found in a study of a mutant IDH1 vaccine in newly diagnosed glioma (dated by TCRdb to about 2021). At the level of the whole study: Patients were given eight vaccinations, in weeks 1, 3, 5, 7, 11, 15, 19 and 23, which matched visits V03 through V10. Vaccination began 4-6 weeks after radiotherapy alone, or alongside temozolomide cycles in the chemotherapy-containing groups. The approximately 33 treated patients were approximately 60% male and 37.5% female, with a mean age of approximately 40 years. Prior to enrollment, standard therapy consisting of radiotherapy alone, temozolomide alone, or radiochemotherapy with temozolomide had been administered to patients, with the combination being received by most patients. Peripheral blood samples were drawn at six visits, namely V03 (baseline), V05, V07, V10, V12 and V13. Longitudinal TCRB deep sequencing was done for some 26 treated patients, wherever samples were available for exploratory analyses. The investigation overall reported the following: Changes in the top peripheral T cell clonotypes picked up by TCRB sequencing did not appear to be linked to pseudoprogression. Across multiple MHC alleles, vaccine-induced immune responses were seen in roughly 93% of patients. It was noted by the authors that analyses of patient blood samples could not be reproduced owing to sample limitations. Availability determined which PBMC samples were chosen for TCRB deep sequencing.

From a lookup of the germline V gene, CDR1 and CDR2 are SGHVS and FNYEAQ. After removal of 1 base from V and 1 base from J, the junction retains 6 bases not matched to a gene. The CDR3 measures 17 amino acids from cysteine to phenylalanine. Just the 51-base CDR3 DNA is kept, in frame starting at base 1. The library was produced with the immunoSEQ multiplex PCR assay. Rearranged TCR beta chain sequences were amplified with the hsTCRB Kit following the manufacturer's protocol. TCRB libraries were sequenced on an Illumina MiSeq. The paper's data handling went like this. The proprietary platform of the kit vendor was used for demultiplexing, trimming and gene mapping. In its TCRdb copy, this immuneACCESS table keeps in-frame sequences only and misses some clones. Where compared with another copy, unresolved V genes explain less than half of these, and the others have no known cause. The DNA gave D and trimming, while V, J and clone size come from that table. The sample table holds about 67,000 clones, of which over 75% were seen once. The ten largest clones take up about an eighth of the sample.

The time point label on this specimen signifies: week 23, last vaccination. Each vaccine dose was 300 ug of a 20-mer mutant IDH1 peptide in Montanide, given subcutaneously with topical imiquimod. Newly diagnosed WHO grade 3 or 4 IDH1-mutant astrocytomas showing loss of nuclear ATRX were present in the donors. The samples were drawn from NOA16, a multicentre, single-arm, open-label phase I trial in Germany that tested a mutant IDH1 peptide vaccine in humans for the first time. Genomic DNA for TCRB sequencing was extracted from EDTA blood using the DNeasy Blood and Tissue Kit. On this clone itself: Its binding antigen is unknown. Base qualities were left out, and no much larger clone turns up one base away.

The receptor was derived from a man between 18 and 29 years old with glioma. The chain employs TRBV7-6 and TRBJ1-1; a stretch of 10 junction bases matches TRBD1. The sample here was PBMCs, taken from a glioma patient whose treatment included an IDH1 peptide vaccine. CDR3 loop: CASSLDRDRGTNTEAFF. The nucleotides read TGTGCCAGCAGCTTAGACCGGGACAGGGGTACGAACACTGAAGCTTTCTTT.